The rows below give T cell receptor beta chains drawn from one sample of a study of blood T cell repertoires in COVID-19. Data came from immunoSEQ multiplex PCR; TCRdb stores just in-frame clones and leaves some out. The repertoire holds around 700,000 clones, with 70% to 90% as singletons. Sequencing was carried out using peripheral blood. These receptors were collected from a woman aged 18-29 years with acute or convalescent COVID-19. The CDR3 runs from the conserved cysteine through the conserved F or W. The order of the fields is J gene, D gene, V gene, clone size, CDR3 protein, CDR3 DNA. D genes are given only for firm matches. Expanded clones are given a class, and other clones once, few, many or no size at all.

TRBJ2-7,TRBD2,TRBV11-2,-,CASSLRPRREGKYF,TGTGCCAGCAGCTTACGGCCTCGGAGGGAGGGGAAGTACTTC
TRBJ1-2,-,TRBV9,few,CASSVDPGGGYTF,TGTGCCAGCAGCGTAGACCCGGGAGGCGGCTACACCTTC
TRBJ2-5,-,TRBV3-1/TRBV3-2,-,CASSQAETQYF,TGTGCCAGCAGCCAAGCGGAGACCCAGTACTTC
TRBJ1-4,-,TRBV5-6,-,CASSLGRINEKLFF,TGTGCCAGCAGCTTGGGCAGAATTAATGAAAAACTGTTTTTT
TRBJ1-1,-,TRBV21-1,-,CASSNKGARGTEAFF,TGTGCCAGCAGCAATAAGGGGGCCAGGGGCACTGAAGCTTTCTTT
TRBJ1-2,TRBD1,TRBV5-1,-,CASSLDRGRAPGYTF,TGCGCCAGCAGCTTGGACAGGGGTAGAGCCCCCGGCTACACCTTC
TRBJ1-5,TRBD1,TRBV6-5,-,CASSYSTGGQPQHF,TGTGCCAGCAGTTACTCCACAGGGGGACAGCCCCAGCATTTT
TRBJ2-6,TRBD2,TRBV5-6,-,CASRRTSGGASDGANVLTF,TGTGCCAGCAGGCGAACTAGCGGGGGGGCCTCGGATGGGGCCAACGTCCTGACTTTC
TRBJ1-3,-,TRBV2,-,CASSEAEISGNTIYF,TGTGCCAGCAGTGAAGCGGAGATCTCTGGAAACACCATATATTTT
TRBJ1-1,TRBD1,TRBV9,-,CASSPGQGAPEAFF,TGTGCCAGCAGCCCCGGACAGGGGGCCCCTGAAGCTTTCTTT
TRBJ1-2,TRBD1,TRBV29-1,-,CSVPLDREYGYTF,TGCAGCGTTCCGCTGGACAGGGAGTATGGCTACACCTTC
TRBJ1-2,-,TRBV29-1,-,CSVDGGYTF,TGCAGCGTTGACGGGGGCTACACCTTC
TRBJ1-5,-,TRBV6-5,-,CASSYRAGFGQPQHF,TGTGCCAGCAGTTATCGCGCAGGGTTCGGTCAGCCCCAGCATTTT
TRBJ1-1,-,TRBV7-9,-,CASSPGGSTEAFF,TGTGCCAGCAGCCCGGGGGGGAGCACTGAAGCTTTCTTT
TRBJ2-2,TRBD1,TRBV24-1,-,CATSDPQTGLVGELFF,TGTGCCACCAGTGATCCCCAGACAGGGCTAGTCGGGGAGCTGTTTTTT
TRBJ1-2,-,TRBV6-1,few,CASSETVDSLWGYTF,TGTGCCAGCAGTGAAACTGTGGACTCCCTTTGGGGCTACACCTTC
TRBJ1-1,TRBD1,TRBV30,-,CAWGGQGEAFF,TGTGCCTGGGGGGGACAGGGTGAAGCTTTCTTT
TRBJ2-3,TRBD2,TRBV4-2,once,CASSQDLNSGGERDSTDTQYF,TGTGCCAGCAGCCAAGATTTGAATAGCGGGGGGGAGAGGGATAGCACAGATACGCAGTATTTT
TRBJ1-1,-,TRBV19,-,CASSIYLAREGAFF,TGTGCCAGTAGTATCTATTTGGCTAGGGAGGGAGCTTTCTTT
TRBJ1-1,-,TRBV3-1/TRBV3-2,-,CASSQAAVNTEAFF,TGTGCCAGCAGCCAAGCTGCGGTGAACACTGAAGCTTTCTTT
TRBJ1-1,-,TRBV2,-,CASTRTGRDTEAFF,TGTGCCAGCACCCGAACGGGGAGGGACACTGAAGCTTTCTTT
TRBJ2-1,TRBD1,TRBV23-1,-,CASSQKKQGDNEQFF,TGCGCCAGCAGTCAGAAAAAACAGGGGGACAATGAGCAGTTCTTC